The source of this TCR beta chain is a study of radiation and T cells in renal cell carcinoma. Broader study findings: No pretreatment tumor biopsies were available for baseline clonotypes.

As regards this clone: Its antigen is unknown.

Trimming took 5 bases from V and 5 from J, leaving 13 bases between them. CDR3 size: 13 residues. Germline V gives CDR1 SGHRS, CDR2 YFSETQ. Time point defined: baseline pretreatment blood. Treatment: 15 Gy SBRT to primary tumor, nephrectomy 4 weeks later. After SBRT, blood was collected at 2 and 4 weeks, plus baseline. TCRdb's copy holds only in-frame clones and misses some; the assay was immunoSEQ multiplex PCR. The top ten clones hold 4.1% of a sample with about 150,000 clones, less than 90% of them seen once. The clonotype comes from a woman between 65 and 79 years old with renal cell carcinoma. The chain joins TRBV5-1 to TRBJ2-5; TRBD2 is a possible D gene (6 bases). The sequenced sample was blood, obtained from a patient whose treatment included radiotherapy and nephrectomy. CDR3: CASSPWGEETQYF. The CDR3 DNA reads as TGCGCCAGCAGTCCATGGGGGGAGGAGACCCAGTACTTC.